This TCR beta chain appears in the sequencing data of a study of CD4 T cells in relation to SARS-CoV-2 and coronaviruses. Study in general: The restricting HLA molecule for shared crossreactive spike epitopes was mapped. Study conclusions and caveats: SARS-CoV-2-driven expansion was significantly weaker in crossreactive than monoreactive clones. Roughly 65% of donors had memory CD4+ clonotypes crossrecognizing SARS-CoV-2 and common cold coronavirus spike.

As to this clone: Its specificity is unknown.

Some clones are missing from TCRdb's copy, which holds only in-frame ones; the method was immunoSEQ multiplex PCR. Here the sample spans some 35,000 clones, 70% to 90% being singletons. CDR1 LNHDA and CDR2 SQIVND come from the germline V gene (reference sequence). The CDR3 is made up of 16 amino acids. Trimming removed 2 bases at V and 8 bases at J, with 16 bases between. The V call is TRBV19, the J call TRBJ1-6; D unclear. The origin of this receptor is an adult with COVID-19. The material sequenced was memory CD4+ T cells from PBMCs. CDR3 in amino acids: CASSISGFRSDSPLHF. For the CDR3, the DNA is TGTGCCAGTAGTATATCAGGATTCCGTAGTGATTCACCCCTCCACTTT.